This T cell receptor (beta chain) appears in the sequencing data of a study of blood T cell repertoires in COVID-19 (dated by TCRdb to between 2020 and 2021). For the wider study: Samples covering the acute and convalescent phases of COVID-19 were provided by collaborators in the United States, Italy and Spain. The material from the prospective study consisted of cDNA or gDNA derived from T cells, B-cell-depleted T cells, or PBMCs. Deeply sampled blood TCRbeta repertoires from subjects exposed to, actively infected with, or recovered from COVID-19 were included in the dataset. The repertoires were made available in a free public database intended to serve as a resource for research on the immune response to SARS-CoV-2. The samples were drawn from two sources: the first 160 participants of the ongoing ImmuneRACE study, and fewer than 1,500 subjects contributed by 6 global collaborators. Sample metadata almost always included a de-identified subject ID, COVID-19 status, age in years and sex. Where HLA class I and class II types were available, the types were taken from metadata supplied by the sample provider, not from assay-based typing. Results the study describes overall, beyond this receptor: The quantity of clinical and demographic metadata differed by source and by participant and was supplied without curation.

Compared with germline, V lacks 6 bases and J lacks 0 bases; bases without a gene match: 9. The germline V gene (reference sequence) supplies CDR1 SEHNR and CDR2 FQNEAQ. From the cysteine up to the phenylalanine, the CDR3 has a length of 19 residues. CDR3 DNA is the only sequence kept; it has 57 bases, read in frame from the first base. TCRbeta CDR3 regions were amplified from genomic DNA by means of the immunoSEQ Assay, a bias-controlled multiplex PCR. For the original study's pipeline: The number of nucleated cells in each sample was estimated by amplification of reference gene primers within the assay. Sequence reads were collapsed and filtered to measure the absolute abundance of every unique TCRbeta CDR3 rearrangement. For each sample, productive Simpson clonality was calculated by taking the square root of Simpson's diversity index across productive rearrangements. Drawn from immuneACCESS, this table holds only the in-frame rearrangements with V and J called that TCRdb kept. Clones are partly lost; checked studies trace under half to an unresolved V gene and leave the rest unexplained. D and trimming were read from the DNA, whereas the V and J calls and clone size are those reported in that table. The sample records around 140,000 clones, more than 75% of which are singletons. The ten top clones hold roughly 2.5% of the sample.

Each collaborating institution followed its own protocols to collect whole blood in K2EDTA tubes. Collaborator samples were shipped for TCRbeta analysis as frozen whole blood, isolated PBMCs, or DNA extracted from either sample type. As to this clone: Its target antigen remains unknown. Within one base of it there is no much larger clone, and no base qualities were kept.

The sequence is built from TRBV7-9 and TRBJ1-6; TRBD1 matches 12 bases in the middle. This receptor was obtained from a human donor with acute or convalescent COVID-19. The donor label of this sample is uncertain. Sequencing input: peripheral blood. The nucleotide sequence reads as follows: TGTGCCAGCAGGCAACGGGACAGGGGGCAGAACTCCTATAATTCACCCCTCCACTTT. This sequence encodes CASRQRDRGQNSYNSPLHF.